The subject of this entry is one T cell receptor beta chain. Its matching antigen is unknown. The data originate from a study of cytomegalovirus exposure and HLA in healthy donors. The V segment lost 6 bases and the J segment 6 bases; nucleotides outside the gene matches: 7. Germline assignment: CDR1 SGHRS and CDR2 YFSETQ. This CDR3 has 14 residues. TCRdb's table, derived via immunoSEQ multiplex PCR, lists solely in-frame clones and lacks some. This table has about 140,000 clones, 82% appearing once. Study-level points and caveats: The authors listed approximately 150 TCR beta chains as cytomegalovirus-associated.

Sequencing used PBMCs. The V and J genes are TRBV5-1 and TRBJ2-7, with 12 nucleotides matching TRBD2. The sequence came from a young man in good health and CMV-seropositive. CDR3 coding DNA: TGCGCCAGCACTCCACTAGCGGGGGGCCGCGAGCAGTACTTC. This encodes CASTPLAGGREQYF.